The 22 T cell receptor beta chains below come from one sample, sequenced in a study of human T cells and chemical hapten exposure. TCRdb reprocessed the RACE reads with MiXCR, giving one entry per CDR3 protein. The table shows 65,000 to 95,000 distinct CDR3 sequences, with approximately 7% occurring only once. Time point defined: patch test 2, 6 weeks after DPC sensitization. Treatment reported: therapeutic diphenylcyclopropenone sensitization with weekly scalp DPC. Sequenced material: whole blood, taken in connection with sensitization to the hapten diphenylcyclopropenone (DPC). The receptors here all came from a woman aged 25 to 39 with alopecia areata. Some clones in this sample may be carry-over from other donors' samples.

This clonotype appeared many times. The chain recombines TRBV13 with TRBJ1-3, with D perhaps matching TRBD1 (5 bases). Germline V gives CDR1 PRHDT, CDR2 FYEKMQ (reference sequence). This CDR3 comprises 14 residues. Trimming took 2 bases from V and 4 from J, leaving 9 bases between them. The CDR3 nucleotides read TGTGCCAGCAGCTTATCGCAGGGAGGAAACACCATATATTTT. Encoded protein: CASSLSQGGNTIYF.

V gene TRBV7-9 combines with J gene TRBJ1-1; D may be TRBD1 (5 bases). The CDR3 is made up of 13 amino acids. V gave up 8 bases and J gave up 3 bases, with 13 bases separating them. In germline, CDR1 is SEHNR, CDR2 FQNEAQ (reference sequence). CDR3 amino acids: CASCARDDTEAFF. CDR3 nucleotides: TGTGCCAGCTGCGCCCGGGACGACACTGAAGCTTTCTTT.

A few counts support this clonotype. The chain recombines TRBV5-4 with TRBJ2-6; D remains unclear. The V end lost 0 bases, the J end lost 1 base, and 8 bases lay between the germline ends. The CDR3 loop spans 16 amino acids. Germline V gene sequence: CDR1 SGHNT, CDR2 YYREEE (reference sequence). DNA of the CDR3: TGTGCCAGCAGCTTGGATTATTTTTCTGGGGCCAACGTCCTGACTTTC. Translating it yields CASSLDYFSGANVLTF. The full variable domain, its missing parts supplied by reference TRBV5-4 and TRBJ2-6, is ETGVTQSPTHLIKTRGQQVTLRCSSQSGHNTVSWYQQALGQGPQFIFQYYREEENGRGNFPPRFSGLQFPNYSSELNVNALELDDSALYLCASSLDYFSGANVLTFGAGSRLTVL.

V is TRBV25-1 and J is TRBJ1-2; TRBD1 is a possible D gene (6 bases). V was cut by 4 bases and J by 4 bases, with 16 bases left in between. This CDR3 spans 15 amino acids. Per the germline V gene, CDR1 is MGHDK and CDR2 is SYGVNS. Here the CDR3 reads CASSGGQIISYGYTF. In DNA, the CDR3 is TGTGCCAGCAGTGGCGGACAGATAATAAGCTATGGCTACACCTTC.

This clonotype was observed a handful of times. J is TRBJ2-5 and V is TRBV20-1; D ambiguous. V was trimmed by 6 bases and J by 2 bases, leaving 16 bases between them. The CDR3 extends over 14 amino acids. Germline loops: CDR1 DFQATT, CDR2 SNEGSKA (reference sequence). DNA for the CDR3: TGCAGTGCCGAACCCGGAATACTTCAAGAGACCCAGTACTTC. Its translation is CSAEPGILQETQYF.

This rearrangement joins TRBV29-1 to TRBJ2-3; D is tentatively TRBD1 or TRBD2 (5 bases each). CDR3 length: 14 residues. Looked up from germline, CDR1 is SQVTM and CDR2 is ANQGSEA. V shed 4 bases and J shed 5 bases, with 16 bases lying between them. Here the CDR3 DNA reads TGCAGCGTTGGAAGAGGGGCGTCGGGAGATACGCAGTATTTT. This codes for CSVGRGASGDTQYF.

This clonotype has a handful of counts. This chain connects TRBV14 to TRBJ2-3; D gene unclear. The germline V gene encodes CDR1 SGHDN and CDR2 FVKESK. The CDR3 consists of 16 residues. V was cut by 0 bases and J by 1 base, with 11 bases left in between. The CDR3 DNA reads TGTGCCAGCAGCCAAGATCTGGGCAGCCGCACAGATACGCAGTATTTT. Translating it yields CASSQDLGSRTDTQYF. The variable domain in full, completed from reference TRBV14 and TRBJ2-3, reads EAGVTQFPSHSVIEKGQTVTLRCDPISGHDNLYWYRRVMGKEIKFLLHFVKESKQDESGMPNNRFLAERTGGTYSTLKVQPAELEDSGVYFCASSQDLGSRTDTQYFGPGTRLTVL.

This clonotype was recorded many times. This rearrangement joins TRBV14 to TRBJ1-2; D perhaps matches TRBD1 (5 bases). CDR3 length: 14 amino acids. Trimming removed 0 bases from V and 4 bases from J, with 9 bases in between. CDR1 SGHDN and CDR2 FVKESK come from the germline V gene. CDR3 nucleotide sequence: TGTGCCAGCAGCCAAGATTGGGGGGGCTATGGCTACACCTTC. It translates to CASSQDWGGYGYTF.

This clonotype has at least ten counts. The rearrangement links TRBV3-1 to TRBJ1-6, with D maybe TRBD1 (5 bases). Germline V gene data show CDR1 as LGHDT and CDR2 as YNNKEL (reference sequence). This CDR3 comprises 15 residues. V was cut by 3 bases and J by 9 bases, with 15 bases left in between. Here the CDR3 reads CASSQRTSGGSPLHF. The CDR3 DNA reads as TGTGCCAGCAGCCAGAGGACATCTGGGGGTTCACCCCTCCACTTT.

The sample holds many counts of this clonotype. The V call is TRBV20-1, the J call TRBJ2-7, with TRBD2 identical over 13 bases. V lost 6 bases to trimming and J lost 4 bases; unmatched junction nucleotides: 12. Germline CDR1 is DFQATT and CDR2 is SNEGSKA (reference sequence). CDR3 size: 16 residues. The CDR3, as DNA: TGCAGTGCCACCGTCCCCGGGACTAGCGGGGAGTACGAGCAGTACTTC. Its protein is CSATVPGTSGEYEQYF.

The chain combines TRBV20-1 with TRBJ1-1, with 9 bases matching TRBD1. From germline, CDR1 is DFQATT and CDR2 SNEGSKA (reference sequence). The V and J ends lost 3 bases and 1 base, in that order; junction bases with no gene match: 9. This CDR3 is built from 16 residues. CDR3 sequence (DNA): TGCAGTGCTAGTCCCCGGGACAGGGAGTGGAACACTGAAGCTTTCTTT. This codes for CSASPRDREWNTEAFF.

A word on this clonotype: Just one base apart from a much larger clone, this may be a read error. This chain links TRBV5-1 with TRBJ1-4; D is unclear. Germline assignment: CDR1 SGHRS and CDR2 YFSETQ. The CDR3 loop spans 14 amino acids. This chain's CDR3 is CASRAETTNERLFF. For the CDR3, the DNA is TGCGCCAGCAGAGCGGAAACAACTAATGAAAGACTGTTTTTT.

This clonotype came up many times. This chain uses TRBV10-3 with TRBJ1-1; 7 bases agree with TRBD1. The CDR3 extends over 15 amino acids. From germline, CDR1 is ENHRY and CDR2 SYGVKD. V gave up 8 bases and J gave up 4 bases; unmatched junction bases: 13. The CDR3 loop reads CAIGDTRGQGTEAFF. The CDR3, as DNA: TGTGCCATCGGAGATACAAGGGGGCAGGGCACTGAAGCTTTCTTT.

The sample holds a few counts of this clonotype. V gene TRBV2 combines with J gene TRBJ2-7, with D tentatively TRBD2 (6 bases). Germline V gives CDR1 SNHLY, CDR2 FYNNEI. Trimming took off 6 bases at V and 6 bases at J, with 18 bases between the two ends. The CDR3 runs 14 residues. The CDR3 loop reads CASRGGATRGEQYF. The CDR3 DNA is TGTGCCAGCAGGGGCGGGGCCACCCGGGGCGAGCAGTACTTC.

This clonotype was seen many times. The gene calls are TRBV12-3 or TRBV12-4 and TRBJ1-2; the match to TRBD1 covers 10 bases. The CDR3 spans 15 residues. With V trimmed by 3 bases and J by 2 bases, 3 bases remained unmatched. The CDR3 coding sequence is TGTGCCAGCAGTTTCGGGGGACAGGGGAACTATGGCTACACCTTC. Protein sequence: CASSFGGQGNYGYTF.

This rearrangement joins TRBV5-1 to TRBJ2-7, with D unresolved. Germline values: CDR1 SGHRS, CDR2 YFSETQ. This CDR3 is 17 amino acids long. Trimming took 0 bases from V and 6 from J, leaving 22 bases between them. The CDR3 region is CASSLAGSGSPPSEQYF. The DNA of the CDR3 is TGCGCCAGCAGCTTGGCCGGGTCGGGCAGCCCTCCCTCCGAGCAGTACTTC.

This clonotype was found many times. The chain employs TRBV10-3 and TRBJ1-5; the D is unclear. Deletions cut 8 bases from V and 5 bases from J, with 16 bases between. Per the germline V gene, CDR1 is ENHRY and CDR2 is SYGVKD. The CDR3 runs to 14 residues. Here the CDR3 DNA reads TGTGCCATCTCGGGCGCTGGACCGGATCAGCCCCAGCATTTT. It specifies CAISGAGPDQPQHF.

This clonotype was counted ten times or more. V usage is TRBV20-1 and J usage is TRBJ1-5, with TRBD1 identical over 7 bases. The germline CDR1 and CDR2 sequences are DFQATT and SNEGSKA (reference sequence). J was trimmed by 3 bases and V by 7 bases; bases with no gene match: 6. The CDR3 consists of 13 residues. The CDR3 reads CSVGQEINQPQHF. CDR3 nucleotides: TGCAGTGTCGGACAGGAGATCAATCAGCCCCAGCATTTT.

CDR3 residues: CASSWTVNTEAFF. In nucleotides, the CDR3 is TGTGCCAGCAGCTGGACAGTGAACACTGAAGCTTTCTTT. The rearrangement joins TRBV14 to TRBJ1-1; maybe TRBD1 (6 bases). V was shortened by 5 bases and J by 0 bases, with 7 bases between the two germline ends. This CDR3 has 13 amino acids. In germline, CDR1 is SGHDN, CDR2 FVKESK.

There are a few counts of this clonotype. J is TRBJ2-7 and V is TRBV6-2 or TRBV6-3; D possibly corresponds to TRBD2 (6 bases). Germline CDR1 is MNHEY and CDR2 is SVGEGT. The ends were cut back, 7 bases at V and 7 bases at J, with 11 bases in the middle. The CDR3 consists of 11 residues. The CDR3, as DNA: TGTGCCAGCACACAAGCGGGTGAGCAGTACTTC. It translates to CASTQAGEQYF.

In its sample, this clonotype was seen many times. This chain joins TRBV20-1 and TRBJ1-4; D gene unclear. V lost 3 bases and J lost 5, with 1 base in between. Germline CDR1 DFQATT, CDR2 SNEGSKA (reference sequence). The CDR3 contains 10 residues. CDR3 region: CSARNEKLFF. For the CDR3, the DNA is TGCAGTGCTAGGAATGAAAAACTGTTTTTT.

This clonotype occurred many times. The gene calls are TRBV7-9 and TRBJ2-3; no reliable D call. V lost 3 bases, J lost 4 bases, and 8 bases lay in between. The CDR3 covers 13 residues. Per the germline V gene, CDR1 is SEHNR and CDR2 is FQNEAQ (reference sequence). The CDR3 region is CASSFSLADTQYF. CDR3 sequence (DNA): TGTGCCAGCAGCTTTTCCTTGGCAGATACGCAGTATTTT.